The clone carrying this T cell receptor (beta chain) was detected once. It was with 60 Vbeta and 13 Jbeta primers that the PCR ran. Assay used: immunoSEQ multiplex PCR; TCRdb lists only in-frame clones, some missing. Of about 90,000 clones listed, roughly 74% are singletons. The CDR3 totals 14 residues. The germline CDR1 and CDR2 sequences are SGHRS and YFSETQ. Losses at the gene ends were 5 bases for V and 5 bases for J; bases not matched to a gene: 5. These data originate in a study of cytomegalovirus exposure and HLA in healthy donors. Study at large: Drawn from HLA-typed donors, some 80 million unique TCRs were held in an early data release.

As for the donors, each was a healthy bone marrow donor. The origin of this receptor is a young woman in good health and CMV-seropositive. Input material: PBMCs. This chain uses TRBV5-1 with TRBJ1-4; 8 positions match TRBD1. The CDR3 loop is CASRAGGANEKLFF. As DNA, the CDR3 is TGCGCCAGCAGGGCAGGGGGCGCGAATGAAAAACTGTTTTTT.